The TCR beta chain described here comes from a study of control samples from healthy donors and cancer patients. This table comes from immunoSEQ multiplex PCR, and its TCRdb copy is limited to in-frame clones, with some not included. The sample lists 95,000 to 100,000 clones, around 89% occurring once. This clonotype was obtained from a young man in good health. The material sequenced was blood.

This chain's CDR3 is CAWSVRSYSNQPQHF. The CDR3 DNA sequence: TGTGCCTGGAGTGTAAGGAGTTATAGCAATCAGCCCCAGCATTTT. The rearrangement uses TRBV30 and TRBJ1-5; D remains unclear. This CDR3 has 15 residues. Germline V gives CDR1 GTSNPN, CDR2 SVGIG (reference sequence). The V end was cut by 0 bases, the J end by 0 bases, with 9 bases between.